Detailed here is one TCR beta chain. This sample is drawn from a study of blood T cell repertoires in COVID-19. In the study overall: Italy, Spain and the United States were the sources of the convalescent and acute COVID-19 samples. Sources were T cells, B-cell-depleted T cells, or PBMCs; the material itself was cDNA or gDNA.

Germline assignment: CDR1 SEHNR and CDR2 FQNEAQ (reference sequence). Trimming shortened V by 4 bases and J by 6 bases, and 13 bases separated the two germline ends. CDR3 length equals 14 residues. Under the authors' procedure: Estimation of nucleated cell counts was performed using reference gene primer amplification. The repertoire was sequenced with immunoSEQ multiplex PCR; TCRdb's copy has only in-frame clones and lacks some. Clonal size and the V and J genes are those of that table, whereas D and trimming came from the DNA. The profile shows some 190,000 clones, 70% to 90% of them singletons. Sequenced: peripheral blood. The receptor was isolated from a woman between 35 and 50 years old who had recovered from COVID-19. The chain uses TRBV7-9 and TRBJ2-1, with D possibly matching TRBD2 (6 bases). CDR3 sequence (DNA): TGTGCCAGCAGCTCTTCGGGAGTCCTCAATGAGCAGTTCTTC. It translates to CASSSSGVLNEQFF.